These 22 T cell receptor beta chains were sequenced from one sample in a study of T-cell memory formation after mild COVID-19. TCRdb ran MiXCR on the 5' RACE reads and lists one entry per CDR3 protein. Of about 350,000 distinct CDR3 sequences listed, roughly 13% are singletons. Specimen: PBMCs or a T cell subset sorted from them (not recorded which). These receptors were obtained from a young man who had mild COVID-19 (a few samples of this study predate the infection). Cell type and time point are not known.

This clonotype was counted between two and nine times. This chain links TRBV27 with TRBJ2-1, with D unresolved. The V gene's germline CDR1 is MNHEY and CDR2 SMNVEV (reference sequence). V shed 3 bases and J shed 3 bases, with 9 bases lying between them. The CDR3 totals 14 residues. CDR3: CASSFDRSYNEQFF. The DNA for the CDR3 is TGTGCCAGCAGTTTCGACCGAAGCTACAATGAGCAGTTCTTC.

The V call is TRBV7-9, the J call TRBJ2-2; no firm D call. Trimming removed 4 bases at V and 3 bases at J, with 6 bases between. Germline V gene lookup returns CDR1 SEHNR and CDR2 FQNEAQ (reference sequence). There are 13 residues in the CDR3. CDR3 DNA sequence: TGTGCCAGCAGCTCGGCAGACACCGGGGAGCTGTTTTTT. Translating gives CASSSADTGELFF.

V usage is TRBV7-9 and J usage is TRBJ1-1, with D hard to call. This CDR3 spans 15 amino acids. Per germline, CDR1 SEHNR and CDR2 FQNEAQ (reference sequence). V lost 6 bases, J lost 0 bases, and 14 bases lay in between. The CDR3 loop reads CASRPEGPMNTEAFF. Written as DNA, the CDR3 is TGTGCCAGCAGGCCGGAAGGGCCCATGAACACTGAAGCTTTCTTT.

In its sample, this clonotype was seen a few times. The chain couples TRBV15 to TRBJ2-1; D may be TRBD2 (5 bases). The CDR3 covers 14 residues. The V and J ends lost 5 bases and 5 bases respectively, with 13 bases between them. Per germline, CDR1 LNHNV and CDR2 YYDKDF (reference sequence). CDR3 sequence reads: CATSGREKNNEQFF. In DNA form, the CDR3 reads TGTGCCACCAGCGGCCGGGAAAAAAACAATGAGCAGTTCTTC. Supplemented by reference TRBV15 and TRBJ2-1, the full variable domain reads DAMVIQNPRYQVTQFGKPVTLSCSQTLNHNVMYWYQQKSSQAPKLLFHYYDKDFNNEADTPDNFQSRRPNTSFCFLDIRSPGLGDTAMYLCATSGREKNNEQFFGPGTRLTVL.

The gene calls are TRBV10-3 and TRBJ2-3, with D possibly called TRBD1 or TRBD2 (5 bases each). The V end lost 5 bases, the J end lost 3 bases, and 18 bases lay between the germline ends. There are 16 residues in the CDR3. Germline loops: CDR1 ENHRY, CDR2 SYGVKD. The CDR3, as DNA: TGTGCCATCAGTCCCGGGACCCTCAGAGTTACAGATACGCAGTATTTT. It codes for CAISPGTLRVTDTQYF.

This clonotype showed up just once. The rearrangement links TRBV6-5 to TRBJ2-7; possible D gene TRBD2, 6 bases. Trimming shortened V by 0 bases and J by 7 bases, and 10 bases separated the two germline ends. Germline V gene lookup returns CDR1 MNHEY and CDR2 SVGAGI. The CDR3 spans 13 residues. This CDR3 reads CASSYSEGGEQYF. The CDR3 DNA sequence: TGTGCCAGCAGTTACTCGGAGGGAGGTGAGCAGTACTTC.

This clonotype was found a few times. This chain uses TRBV20-1 with TRBJ2-5, with unresolved D. The ends were cut back, 1 base at V and 2 bases at J, with 5 bases in the middle. The CDR3 covers 12 residues. Germline V gene lookup returns CDR1 DFQATT and CDR2 SNEGSKA (reference sequence). The CDR3 region is CSARGGQETQYF. The CDR3 DNA sequence: TGCAGTGCTAGAGGGGGTCAAGAGACCCAGTACTTC.

In this sample, this clonotype turned up a few times. J is TRBJ2-3 and V is TRBV7-2, with D possibly TRBD2 on 6 matching bases. This CDR3 spans 14 amino acids. V was clipped by 3 bases and J by 5 bases, with 12 bases between them. Germline values: CDR1 SGHTA, CDR2 FQGNSA. The CDR3, as DNA: TGTGCCAGCAGCTTCACGGGACTCAGAGATACGCAGTATTTT. It codes for CASSFTGLRDTQYF.

The V and J genes are TRBV12-3 or TRBV12-4 and TRBJ2-2, with 11 nucleotides matching TRBD1. The CDR3 is 14 residues long. Trimming cost V 6 bases and J 5 bases; bases outside gene matches: 2. The CDR3 DNA is TGTGCCAGCAGGGGACAGGGGGTAACCGGGGAGCTGTTTTTT. As protein: CASRGQGVTGELFF.

This clonotype has just a few counts. The CDR3 region is CASSDAQGGTEAFF. CDR3 DNA: TGTGCCAGCAGTGATGCACAGGGCGGCACTGAAGCTTTCTTT. This sequence joins TRBV2 and TRBJ1-1; possibly TRBD1 for D (6 bases). The V end lost 3 bases, the J end lost 4 bases, and 12 bases lay between the germline ends. The CDR3 has 14 residues. CDR1 is SNHLY, CDR2 FYNNEI, per germline.

This clonotype appeared a few times. V and J are TRBV6-2 or TRBV6-3 and TRBJ2-7; 7 bases align to TRBD1. This CDR3 region has 14 residues. Germline V gene data show CDR1 as MNHEY and CDR2 as SVGEGT. Unmatched junction bases numbered 5, after V lost 4 bases and J lost 2 bases. CDR3 sequence: CASSLPGTAYEQYV. The CDR3 coding sequence is TGTGCCAGCAGTTTACCCGGGACAGCCTACGAGCAGTACGTC.

The J gene is TRBJ2-7, the V gene TRBV20-1; 7 bases align to TRBD2. Germline CDR1 is DFQATT and CDR2 is SNEGSKA (reference sequence). The J segment lost 0 bases and the V segment lost 0 bases, leaving 5 bases of the junction unmatched. The CDR3 covers 15 residues. CDR3 sequence reads: CSARDGGGSSYEQYF. CDR3 bases: TGCAGTGCTAGAGATGGCGGGGGTAGCTCCTACGAGCAGTACTTC.

This clonotype was seen more than once but under ten times. The rearrangement joins TRBV6-2 or TRBV6-3 to TRBJ2-2; D is undetermined. Deletions cut 0 bases from V and 3 bases from J, with 5 bases between. Germline lookup yields CDR1 MNHEY and CDR2 SVGEGT. The CDR3 length is 14 residues. The CDR3 protein is CASSYSRYTGELFF. The CDR3 DNA sequence: TGTGCCAGCAGTTACTCGAGGTACACCGGGGAGCTGTTTTTT.

The J gene is TRBJ1-4, the V gene TRBV3-1; the D is unclear. The CDR3 sequence is 13 residues long. CDR1 and CDR2 from the germline V gene are LGHDT and YNNKEL (reference sequence). V lost 4 bases, J lost 8 bases, and 11 bases lay in between. The CDR3: CASSLEGGEKLFF. In DNA form, the CDR3 reads TGTGCCAGCAGCCTGGAGGGTGGCGAAAAACTGTTTTTT.

The table lists this clonotype with many counts. The chain links TRBV7-9 to TRBJ2-1; 7 bases agree with TRBD2. Germline CDR1 reads SEHNR; CDR2 reads FQNEAQ (reference sequence). CDR3 size: 13 residues. With V trimmed by 4 bases and J by 8 bases, 5 bases remained unmatched. CDR3 bases: TGTGCCAGCAGCTCGGGACTAATAGATGAGCAGTTCTTC. Translation: CASSSGLIDEQFF.

The rearrangement uses TRBV5-1 and TRBJ2-1, with D uncertain. Germline V gene data show CDR1 as SGHRS and CDR2 as YFSETQ. CDR3 length: 16 amino acids. The ends were cut back, 4 bases at V and 5 bases at J, with 19 bases in the middle. CDR3 region: CASSPGGQYFNNEQFF. CDR3 bases: TGCGCCAGCAGCCCGGGCGGTCAATACTTCAACAATGAGCAGTTCTTC.

This clonotype occurred a few times. CDR3 bases: TGCAGCGTTCGGCCAGGGGGTACCACAGATACGCAGTATTTT. Translation gives CSVRPGGTTDTQYF. The chain joins TRBV29-1 to TRBJ2-3; 7 nucleotides agree with TRBD1. CDR1 SQVTM and CDR2 ANQGSEA come from the germline V gene. The CDR3 has 14 amino acids. V shed 5 bases and J 2 bases; nucleotides not matched to a gene: 7.

This clonotype was seen more than once but under ten times. V usage is TRBV5-6 and J usage is TRBJ2-7; 9 nucleotides align to TRBD1. CDR3 size: 16 residues. Unmatched junction bases numbered 11, after V lost 1 base and J lost 6 bases. In germline, CDR1 is SGHDT, CDR2 YYEEEE. CDR3 amino acids: CASSLSGTGIWLEQYV. DNA of the CDR3: TGTGCCAGCAGCTTGAGTGGGACAGGGATCTGGCTCGAGCAGTACGTC.

The chain is built from TRBV5-6 and TRBJ1-4, with D perhaps matching TRBD1 (5 bases). Germline lookup yields CDR1 SGHDT and CDR2 YYEEEE. Trimming took off 3 bases at V and 3 bases at J, with 12 bases between the two ends. There are 15 residues in the CDR3. The CDR3 DNA reads TGTGCCAGCAGCTCTCAGAGGGGCGCTAATGAAAAACTGTTTTTT. This translates into CASSSQRGANEKLFF.

The CDR3 here is CSASQGMGQPQHF. CDR3 nucleotides: TGCAGTGCTAGTCAGGGGATGGGACAGCCCCAGCATTTT. This sequence joins TRBV20-1 and TRBJ1-5; D might be TRBD1 (6 bases). This CDR3 region has 13 residues. Germline assignment: CDR1 DFQATT and CDR2 SNEGSKA (reference sequence). V was cut by 3 bases and J by 7 bases, with 13 bases left in between.

The CDR3, as DNA: TGCGCCAGCAGCTCGAGGGGGGACAGCACAGATACGCAGTATTTT. It encodes CASSSRGDSTDTQYF. The chain carries TRBV5-1 and TRBJ2-3, with D tentatively TRBD1 or TRBD2 (6 bases each). V gave up 3 bases and J gave up 0 bases, with 11 bases separating them. This CDR3 is built from 15 residues. Germline CDR1 is SGHRS and CDR2 is YFSETQ.

This chain links TRBV6-2 or TRBV6-3 with TRBJ2-7; D tentatively fits TRBD1 or TRBD2 (5 bases each). The CDR3 has 15 residues. Trimming removed 4 bases at V and 1 base at J, with 14 bases between. The germline V gene encodes CDR1 MNHEY and CDR2 SVGEGT. This CDR3 reads CASSSILWGSYEQYV. For the CDR3, the DNA is TGTGCCAGCAGTTCAATCCTATGGGGGTCCTACGAGCAGTACGTC.